A selection of T cell receptor beta chains follows, all from one sample in a study of cytomegalovirus exposure and HLA in healthy donors. Clones were sequenced by immunoSEQ multiplex PCR, and TCRdb holds only the in-frame ones, with some missing. The table shows about 100,000 clones, with approximately 94% occurring only once. Sample: PBMCs. These receptors were obtained from a woman aged 18-30 years in good health and CMV-seronegative. Each CDR3 is given with its conserved first and last residue. D genes are given only for firm matches.

TRBV9	TRBD2	TRBJ2-1	CASSVGRGDAYNEQFF	TGTGCCAGCAGCGTAGGGCGGGGGGACGCCTACAATGAGCAGTTCTTC
TRBV6-5	.	TRBJ1-2	CASSYSLYGNYGYTF	TGTGCCAGCAGTTACTCCCTTTACGGTAACTATGGCTACACCTTC
TRBV7-2	.	TRBJ2-5	CASSLGSASGTQYF	TGTGCCAGCAGCTTAGGGTCGGCGTCGGGGACCCAGTACTTC
TRBV18	TRBD1	TRBJ2-7	CASSPGTAISYEQYF	TGTGCCAGCTCACCCGGGACAGCCATCTCCTACGAGCAGTACTTC
TRBV7-9	TRBD2	TRBJ2-7	CASSLALGTSGVYEQYF	TGTGCCAGCAGCTTAGCGCTGGGGACTAGCGGGGTCTACGAGCAGTACTTC
TRBV7-6	TRBD1	TRBJ1-2	CASSQTGGYGYTF	TGTGCCAGCAGCCAAACAGGGGGCTATGGCTACACCTTC
TRBV5-5	TRBD1	TRBJ1-2	CASSLGDRAYGYTF	TGTGCCAGCAGCTTGGGGGACAGGGCCTATGGCTACACCTTC
TRBV30	.	TRBJ2-1	CAWSVQGNSYNEQFF	TGTGCCTGGAGTGTTCAGGGGAACTCCTACAATGAGCAGTTCTTC
TRBV13	TRBD2	TRBJ2-3	CASSSRSGGAHPDTQYF	TGTGCCAGCAGCTCGCGGAGCGGGGGGGCCCACCCAGATACGCAGTATTTT
TRBV9	.	TRBJ1-2	CASSSTGAAGDYGYTF	TGTGCCAGCAGCTCGACCGGGGCCGCGGGGGACTATGGCTACACCTTC
TRBV9	.	TRBJ2-5	CASSATNRDTKEAQYF	TGTGCCAGCAGCGCTACCAACCGGGACACAAAAGAGGCCCAGTACTTC
TRBV30	TRBD2	TRBJ2-3	CAWTRLADNTDTQYF	TGTGCCTGGACCCGACTAGCGGATAACACAGATACGCAGTATTTT